The source of this T cell receptor (beta chain) is a study of high-grade serous ovarian cancer treatment subgroups. Study-wide context: Each sample yielded on average about 7,000 unique TCR beta rearrangements from about 15,000 reads. General study points: Clonal relatedness tracked neoantigen level, and by trend copy number and mutation load. Tumors within one patient showed repertoire similarity of 0.11 to 0.79.

The tumor samples were collected prior to definitive surgery or chemotherapy. Profiling relied on immunoSEQ multiplex PCR, and the TCRdb table lists in-frame clones only, not all of them. The sample has fewer than 2,500 clones; roughly 75% are singletons. About this clone: The antigen remains undetermined.

V lost 6 bases to trimming and J lost 5 bases; unmatched junction nucleotides: 9. CDR3 length: 14 residues. From germline, CDR1 is MNHEY and CDR2 SMNVEV (reference sequence). This chain links TRBV27 with TRBJ2-5, with TRBD2 matching 7 bases. Specimen: tumor tissue. This clonotype was obtained from a human donor with high-grade serous ovarian cancer. As DNA, the CDR3 is TGTGCCAGCAGACCCGGCGGGGAGGGGGAGACCCAGTACTTC. Translating gives CASRPGGEGETQYF.